One T cell receptor (beta chain) is described in this entry. Its antigen is unknown. This entry is derived from a study of cytomegalovirus exposure and HLA in healthy donors. Trimming at V came to 11 bases and at J to 3 bases, leaving 9 bases not matched to a gene. From germline, CDR1 is ENHRY and CDR2 SYGVKD. The CDR3 covers 13 residues. Researchers ran the PCR with 60 Vbeta and 13 Jbeta primers. Produced via immunoSEQ multiplex PCR; TCRdb's table is partial and in-frame only. The top ten hold approximately 1.6% of the sample, which has some 130,000 clones, about 72% seen once. Findings and caveats of the study: It was reportedly the case that the classifier diagnosed cytomegalovirus status with high specificity and sensitivity. Later on, an analysis tied approximately 15,000 TCR beta sequences to HLA alleles at 0.05 false discovery rate.

This TCR was sampled from a female donor in good health and CMV-seronegative. The chain joins TRBV10-3 to TRBJ1-2; TRBD1 matches 7 bases. Sequenced material: PBMCs. DNA of the CDR3: TGTGCCGCATCACAGGGGCAATACTATGGCTACACCTTC. Amino acid sequence: CAASQGQYYGYTF.